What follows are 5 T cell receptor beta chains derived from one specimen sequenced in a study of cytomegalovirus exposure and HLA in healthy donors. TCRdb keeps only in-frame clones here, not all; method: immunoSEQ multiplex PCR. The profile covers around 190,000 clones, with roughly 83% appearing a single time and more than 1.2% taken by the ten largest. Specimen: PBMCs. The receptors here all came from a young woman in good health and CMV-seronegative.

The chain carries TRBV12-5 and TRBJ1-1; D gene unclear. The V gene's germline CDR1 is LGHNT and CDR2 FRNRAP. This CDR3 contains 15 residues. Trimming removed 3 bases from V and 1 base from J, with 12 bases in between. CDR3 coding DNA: TGTGCTAGTGGTTTTTGGGTCAGGCGGAACACTGAAGCTTTCTTT. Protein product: CASGFWVRRNTEAFF.

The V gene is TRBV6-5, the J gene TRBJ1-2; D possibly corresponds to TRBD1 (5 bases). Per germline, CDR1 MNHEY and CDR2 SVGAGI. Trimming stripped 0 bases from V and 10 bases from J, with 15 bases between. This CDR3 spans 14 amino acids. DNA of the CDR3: TGTGCCAGCAGTTACTCGGGGCGGAGATTGCTCTACACCTTC. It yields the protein CASSYSGRRLLYTF.

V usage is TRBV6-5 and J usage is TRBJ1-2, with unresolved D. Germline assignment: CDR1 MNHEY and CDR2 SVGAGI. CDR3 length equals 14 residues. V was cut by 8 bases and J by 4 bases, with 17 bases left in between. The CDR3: CASRTGQRAYGYTF. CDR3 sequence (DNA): TGTGCCAGCCGAACGGGTCAGAGGGCCTATGGCTACACCTTC.

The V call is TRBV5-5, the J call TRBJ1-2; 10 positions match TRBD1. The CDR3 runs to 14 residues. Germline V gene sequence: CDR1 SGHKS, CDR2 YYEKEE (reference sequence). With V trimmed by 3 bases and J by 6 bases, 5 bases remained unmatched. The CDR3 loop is CASSSGTGENGYTF. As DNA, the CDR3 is TGTGCCAGCAGCTCCGGGACAGGGGAAAATGGCTACACCTTC. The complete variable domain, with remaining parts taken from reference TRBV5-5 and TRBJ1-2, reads DAGVTQSPTHLIKTRGQQVTLRCSPISGHKSVSWYQQVLGQGPQFIFQYYEKEERGRGNFPDRFSARQFPNYSSELNVNALLLGDSALYLCASSSGTGENGYTFGSGTRLTVV.

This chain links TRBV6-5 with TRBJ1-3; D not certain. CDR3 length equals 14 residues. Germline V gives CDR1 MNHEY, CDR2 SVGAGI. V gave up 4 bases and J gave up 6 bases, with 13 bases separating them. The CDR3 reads CASSSTLDENTIYF. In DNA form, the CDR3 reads TGTGCCAGCAGTTCGACTCTGGATGAAAACACCATATATTTT.